This T cell receptor beta chain stems from a study of blood T cell repertoires in COVID-19. Seattle's cohort entered during active infection and was followed longitudinally. As for this clone: Sequence at one end of the junction differs from germline and may be a read error.

The CDR3 length is 15 residues. Germline V gives CDR1 SSHAT, CDR2 FNYEAQ (reference sequence). Original processing methods: Amplification of reference gene primers provided the estimated nucleated cell counts. Using immunoSEQ multiplex PCR, the repertoire was profiled, and TCRdb retains in-frame clones only, with some absent. V and J calls and clone size are as listed in that table; D and trimming were resolved from the DNA. The sample holds approximately 120,000 clones, roughly 72% seen once. This chain uses TRBV7-7 with TRBJ2-2, with 13 bases aligning to TRBD2. The sequencing input was peripheral blood. The clonotype comes from an elderly man with COVID-19, enrolled during active disease. CDR3 bases: TGTGCTAGCAGCAAGGGGACTAGCGGGGTCGGGGAGCTGTTTTTT. Its protein product is CASSKGTSGVGELFF.